This is a list of T cell receptor beta chains from one sample in a study of OX40 agonist ivuxolimab in advanced cancers. Data came from immunoSEQ multiplex PCR; TCRdb stores just in-frame clones and leaves some out. Of approximately 72,000 clones in the sample, about 83% were seen once. The sequencing here drew on CD4+ or CD8+ T cells sorted from blood, taken in a trial of the OX40 agonist ivuxolimab. These receptors originate from an adult with an advanced solid tumor such as melanoma, head and neck, liver or kidney cancer. Both conserved end residues are part of each CDR3. Each record gives: clone size, D gene, V gene, J gene, CDR3 protein, CDR3 DNA. A D gene is named only where the DNA matches it firmly. Rows give clone size only sometimes, using once, few, many, or a class for an expanded clone.

.,TRBD1,TRBV30,TRBJ2-7,CAWSGRQGSRYEQYF,TGTGCCTGGAGTGGAAGACAGGGGTCCCGCTACGAGCAGTACTTC
.,.,TRBV7-2,TRBJ2-2,CASSPAAVNTGELFF,TGTGCCAGCAGCCCTGCAGCGGTGAACACCGGGGAGCTGTTTTTT
.,TRBD1,TRBV6-5,TRBJ1-5,CASRTGQGNQPQHF,TGTGCCAGCAGGACGGGACAGGGCAATCAGCCCCAGCATTTT
.,.,TRBV28,TRBJ1-2,CASSTTGNYGYTF,TGTGCCAGCAGTACAACAGGGAACTATGGCTACACCTTC
.,TRBD1,TRBV4-2,TRBJ2-7,CASSQEDRGNYEQYF,TGTGCCAGCAGCCAAGAGGACAGGGGAAATTACGAGCAGTACTTC
.,.,TRBV7-2,TRBJ1-3,CASSSGLPGNTIYF,TGTGCCAGCAGCTCTGGACTCCCGGGAAACACCATATATTTT
once,.,TRBV4-1,TRBJ2-4,CASSQDTRGGGLAKNIQYF,TGCGCCAGCAGCCAAGATACGAGAGGCGGGGGCCTCGCCAAAAACATTCAGTACTTC
.,.,TRBV5-7,TRBJ2-2,CASSLGHCANTGELFF,TGTGCCAGCAGCCTTGGACACTGTGCGAACACCGGGGAGCTGTTTTTT
.,TRBD2,TRBV4-1,TRBJ2-7,CASSQQRGDYEQYF,TGCGCCAGCAGCCAACAGCGGGGGGATTACGAGCAGTACTTC
once,TRBD2,TRBV5-1,TRBJ2-3,CASKAGVADTQYF,TGCGCCAGCAAGGCGGGAGTGGCAGATACGCAGTATTTT
.,.,TRBV7-2,TRBJ1-1,CASSLRGNTEAFF,TGTGCCAGCAGCCTAAGGGGGAACACTGAAGCTTTCTTT
.,.,TRBV6-1,TRBJ2-2,CASITGFPGELFF,TGTGCCAGTATCACAGGGTTTCCCGGGGAGCTGTTTTTT
.,.,TRBV29-1,TRBJ1-1,CSVVWVNTEAFF,TGCAGCGTTGTATGGGTGAACACTGAAGCTTTCTTT
.,.,TRBV30,TRBJ1-3,CAWSLGTGNTIYF,TGTGCCTGGAGTTTGGGGACTGGAAACACCATATATTTT
.,TRBD1,TRBV7-2,TRBJ2-3,CASSLVTGTTDTQYF,TGTGCCAGCAGCTTGGTGACAGGGACAACAGATACGCAGTATTTT
.,TRBD1,TRBV5-6,TRBJ1-6,CASSVRTGPYYNSPLHF,TGTGCCAGCAGCGTCAGGACAGGGCCTTACTATAATTCACCCCTCCACTTT
.,.,TRBV12-5,TRBJ2-1,CASGSDGYNEQFF,TGTGCTAGTGGTTCCGACGGTTACAATGAGCAGTTCTTC
.,.,TRBV13,TRBJ2-6,CASSRRGSGANVLTF,TGTGCCAGCAGCCGCCGGGGGTCTGGGGCCAACGTCCTGACTTTC
.,TRBD1,TRBV5-4,TRBJ2-1,CASSQRDRYYNEQFF,TGTGCCAGCAGTCAACGGGACAGATACTACAATGAGCAGTTCTTC
.,TRBD1,TRBV6-5,TRBJ2-2,CASIPGQGIPGELFF,TGTGCCAGTATACCGGGACAGGGAATACCCGGGGAGCTGTTTTTT
.,.,TRBV7-3,TRBJ1-6,CASSLMGGDNSPLHF,TGTGCCAGCAGCTTAATGGGGGGGGATAATTCACCCCTCCACTTT
.,.,TRBV4-3,TRBJ1-1,CASSQVRRTEAFF,TGCGCCAGCAGCCAAGTTAGGAGGACTGAAGCTTTCTTT
.,.,TRBV9,TRBJ2-5,CASSLTTGETQYF,TGTGCCAGCAGCCTGACCACAGGGGAGACCCAGTACTTC
.,.,TRBV18,TRBJ1-3,CASSQGLGNTIYF,TGTGCCAGCTCACAGGGGCTTGGAAACACCATATATTTT
.,.,TRBV29-1,TRBJ1-6,CSVALDGSYNSPLHF,TGCAGCGTGGCCCTGGACGGTTCCTATAATTCACCCCTCCACTTT
once,.,TRBV5-4,TRBJ1-5,CASSSDRNNQPQHF,TGTGCCAGCAGCTCAGACAGGAACAATCAGCCCCAGCATTTT
.,.,TRBV7-3,TRBJ1-1,CASSLSNTGEAFF,TGTGCCAGCAGCTTAAGTAATACCGGCGAAGCTTTCTTT
.,TRBD2,TRBV7-2,TRBJ2-7,CASSLDLAGGRRNEQYF,TGTGCCAGCAGCTTAGATCTAGCGGGGGGGCGAAGGAACGAGCAGTACTTC